Described below is a single T cell receptor (beta chain) sequence and its context. The antigen is not known. The sample is drawn from a study of T cell responses to AZD1222 COVID-19 vaccine. Overall study: Second-dose groups at about 4 or about 12 weeks were pooled.

Study-level points and caveats: Repertoire samples came only from after the peak T cell response. Donors were largely white British and mainly female; clonal diversity was possibly underestimated. Along spike, vaccine-associated CD4 TCRs were found throughout, with dominance at 160-218 and 743-854.

V was cut by 4 bases and J by 1 base, with 7 bases left in between. The CDR3 covers 12 residues. Germline values: CDR1 SQVTM, CDR2 ANQGSEA. The method was immunoSEQ multiplex PCR; TCRdb's version includes in-frame clones alone and lacks a portion of them. The sample has about 130,000 clones; roughly 86% are singletons. The material was peripheral blood, obtained on day 0 of AZD1222 vaccination. The source is an adult in good health. The chain employs TRBV29-1 and TRBJ1-2, with D possibly matching TRBD1 (5 bases). The CDR3, as DNA: TGCAGCGTTGGACAGAGTAACTATGGCTACACCTTC. This translates into CSVGQSNYGYTF.